Listed here are 23 T cell receptor beta chains from one sample, sequenced in a study of blood T cell repertoires in COVID-19. Generated by immunoSEQ multiplex PCR, the TCRdb table keeps only in-frame clones and is missing some. The sample lists 150,000 to 200,000 clones, around 77% occurring once. The sample consisted of peripheral blood. The source is a man between 65 and 85 years old with acute or convalescent COVID-19.

The CDR3 is CASSFGGLMNTEAFF. Written as DNA, the CDR3 is TGTGCCAGCAGTTTCGGGGGGCTCATGAACACTGAAGCTTTCTTT. The chain recombines TRBV28 with TRBJ1-1; perhaps TRBD1 as D (6 bases). The CDR3 consists of 15 residues. The V and J ends lost 3 bases and 0 bases respectively, with 11 bases between them. In germline, CDR1 is MDHEN, CDR2 SYDVKM.

The chain combines TRBV15 with TRBJ2-1; D unresolved. With 1 base removed from V and 4 bases from J, the gap between germline ends came to 2 bases. This CDR3 spans 12 amino acids. The germline CDR1 and CDR2 sequences are LNHNV and YYDKDF (reference sequence). The CDR3 region is CATSRAYNEQFF. The CDR3, as DNA: TGTGCCACCAGCAGAGCTTACAATGAGCAGTTCTTC.

This clone occurred once. V and J are TRBV7-2 and TRBJ2-2, with D tentatively TRBD1 (6 bases). CDR1 is SGHTA and CDR2 is FQGNSA in the germline V gene. Trimming removed 1 base from V and 7 bases from J, with 10 bases in between. The CDR3 totals 14 residues. The CDR3 DNA reads TGTGCCAGCAGCTTAGACAGGGCGGGCGGGGAGCTGTTTTTT. Encoded protein: CASSLDRAGGELFF.

A word on this clone: At the DNA level, this CDR3 is encoded by other sequences in the same sample as well. This chain joins TRBV5-1 and TRBJ2-5; 10 bases line up with TRBD1. Germline V lookup: CDR1 SGHRS, CDR2 YFSETQ. The CDR3 has 13 amino acids. The ends lost 4 bases at V and 5 bases at J; junction bases unmatched: 2. The CDR3 protein is CASSQTGGETQYF. The CDR3 region has the DNA TGCGCCAGCAGCCAGACAGGGGGCGAGACCCAGTACTTC.

The V call is TRBV29-1, the J call TRBJ2-5; TRBD1 agrees at 9 bases. V was clipped by 4 bases and J by 7 bases; unmatched bases: 1. Germline V gene lookup returns CDR1 SQVTM and CDR2 ANQGSEA. The CDR3 totals 11 residues. The CDR3 DNA sequence: TGCAGCGTTGGGGACAGGGCGACCCAGTACTTC. Translation gives CSVGDRATQYF.

V usage is TRBV27 and J usage is TRBJ1-1; D gene unclear. The CDR3 runs 14 residues. Trimming removed 6 bases at V and 2 bases at J, with 13 bases between. Germline V CDR1 and CDR2: MNHEY, SMNVEV (reference sequence). CDR3 loop: CASRPTPGNTEAFF. DNA of the CDR3: TGTGCCAGCAGGCCGACACCGGGAAACACTGAAGCTTTCTTT.

The V and J genes are TRBV5-6 and TRBJ2-3, with D possibly matching TRBD2 (6 bases). Per the germline V gene, CDR1 is SGHDT and CDR2 is YYEEEE. Trimming removed 4 bases at V and 8 bases at J, with 17 bases between. There are 14 residues in the CDR3. The CDR3 DNA is TGTGCCAGCAGCATTTTGCGGGGCTTCGGTACGCAGTATTTT. Translated, it gives CASSILRGFGTQYF.

This clone was seen at least ten times. This chain connects TRBV30 to TRBJ2-1; no reliable D call. The CDR3 covers 13 residues. From germline, CDR1 is GTSNPN and CDR2 SVGIG (reference sequence). Trimming took 1 base from V and 0 from J, leaving 4 bases between them. DNA for the CDR3: TGTGCCTGGAGTGGCGGCTCCTACAATGAGCAGTTCTTC. Protein sequence: CAWSGGSYNEQFF. Based on the CDR3 plus reference TRBV30 and TRBJ2-1, the full variable domain is SQTIHQWPATLVQPVGSPLSLECTVEGTSNPNLYWYRQAAGRGLQLLFYSVGIGQISSEVPQNLSASRPQDRQFILSSKKLLLSDSGFYLCAWSGGSYNEQFFGPGTRLTVL.

The chain has TRBV5-1 and TRBJ2-2; 7 nucleotides match TRBD1. CDR3 length equals 14 residues. The germline CDR1 and CDR2 sequences are SGHRS and YFSETQ. Trimming took 4 bases from V and 6 from J; bases not matched to a gene: 6. The CDR3 region is CASSQPQGPGELFF. CDR3 DNA: TGCGCCAGCAGCCAACCACAGGGGCCCGGGGAGCTGTTTTTT.

The chain links TRBV11-2 to TRBJ2-1, with 13 bases identical to TRBD2. Unmatched junction bases numbered 5, after V lost 1 base and J lost 8 bases. The length of the CDR3 is 16 residues. Germline V gene lookup returns CDR1 SGHAT and CDR2 FQNNGV. This CDR3 is CASSLGGLAGRDEQFF. In nucleotides, the CDR3 is TGTGCCAGCAGCTTAGGGGGACTAGCGGGAAGGGATGAGCAGTTCTTC. Supplemented by reference TRBV11-2 and TRBJ2-1, the full variable domain reads EAGVAQSPRYKIIEKRQSVAFWCNPISGHATLYWYQQILGQGPKLLIQFQNNGVVDDSQLPKDRFSAERLKGVDSTLKIQPAKLEDSAVYLCASSLGGLAGRDEQFFGPGTRLTVL.

The chain carries TRBV10-3 and TRBJ2-3; 13 nucleotides match TRBD2. CDR3 length: 15 amino acids. V lost 5 bases to trimming and J lost 10 bases; unmatched junction nucleotides: 9. Germline CDR1 and CDR2: ENHRY and SYGVKD. This chain's CDR3 is CAISQTSGGARAQYF. In DNA, the CDR3 is TGTGCCATCAGTCAAACTAGCGGGGGGGCCCGTGCGCAGTATTTT.

The V gene is TRBV27, the J gene TRBJ1-2; perhaps TRBD1 as D (6 bases). Germline V CDR1 and CDR2: MNHEY, SMNVEV (reference sequence). Trimming cost V 3 bases and J 7 bases, with 15 bases left between them. CDR3 length: 14 residues. The CDR3 region has the DNA TGTGCCAGCAGTTTTACCGACAGGTCTGGTGGCTACACCTTC. It specifies CASSFTDRSGGYTF.

This clone has a single count. This sequence joins TRBV10-1 and TRBJ2-2; D not resolved. The germline CDR1 and CDR2 sequences are WNHNN and SYGVQD (reference sequence). The CDR3 length is 13 residues. V was shortened by 5 bases and J by 6 bases, with 10 bases between the two germline ends. The CDR3 here is CASSPGSAGELFF. In nucleotides, the CDR3 is TGCGCCAGCAGTCCAGGATCGGCCGGGGAGCTGTTTTTT.

The chain couples TRBV19 to TRBJ1-5, with D unclear. Trimming shortened V by 5 bases and J by 3 bases, and 14 bases separated the two germline ends. The CDR3 consists of 15 residues. The germline CDR1 and CDR2 sequences are LNHDA and SQIVND (reference sequence). The CDR3 loop reads CASSLGQSNNQPQHF. In DNA form, the CDR3 reads TGTGCCAGTAGTTTGGGCCAATCAAACAATCAGCCCCAGCATTTT. Supplemented by reference TRBV19 and TRBJ1-5, the full variable domain reads DGGITQSPKYLFRKEGQNVTLSCEQNLNHDAMYWYRQDPGQGLRLIYYSQIVNDFQKGDIAEGYSVSREKKESFPLTVTSAQKNPTAFYLCASSLGQSNNQPQHFGDGTRLSIL.

The chain joins TRBV28 to TRBJ2-7; TRBD1 agrees at 8 bases. Trimming at V came to 6 bases and at J to 3 bases, leaving 7 bases not matched to a gene. CDR1 and CDR2 from the germline V gene are MDHEN and SYDVKM. This CDR3 region has 14 residues. The CDR3 DNA reads TGTGCCAGCAGAAGACAGGGGTACGGCTACGAGCAGTACTTC. The encoded protein is CASRRQGYGYEQYF. The entire variable domain, with the rest obtained from reference TRBV28 and TRBJ2-7, is as follows: DVKVTQSSRYLVKRTGEKVFLECVQDMDHENMFWYRQDPGLGLRLIYFSYDVKMKEKGDIPEGYSVSREKKERFSLILESASTNQTSMYLCASRRQGYGYEQYFGPGTRLTVT.

This clone showed up just once. Other nucleotide sequences from this sample produce the same CDR3. The rearrangement joins TRBV27 to TRBJ1-1, with 7 bases aligning to TRBD1. V trimming: 1 base; J trimming: 5 bases; junction bases outside the gene matches: 1. The CDR3 spans 13 residues. The germline V gene encodes CDR1 MNHEY and CDR2 SMNVEV (reference sequence). CDR3 bases: TGTGCCAGCAGTTTATTCAGGGGGACTGAAGCTTTCTTT. Its translation is CASSLFRGTEAFF.

This clone occurred many times. The J gene is TRBJ1-2, the V gene TRBV10-2, with 9 bases lining up with TRBD1. Germline-derived CDR1 and CDR2 are WSHSY and SAAADI. The CDR3 is made up of 16 amino acids. The ends lost 0 bases at V and 3 bases at J; junction bases unmatched: 5. The CDR3 loop reads CASSESRGQGDYGYTF. The CDR3 bases are TGCGCCAGCAGTGAGTCGAGGGGACAGGGAGACTATGGCTACACCTTC.

The CDR3 loop reads CASSPQNREEAFF. CDR3 in DNA: TGCGCCAGCAGCCCTCAGAACAGGGAGGAAGCTTTCTTT. The chain has TRBV5-1 and TRBJ1-1; perhaps TRBD1 as D (6 bases). Germline CDR1 is SGHRS and CDR2 is YFSETQ. With 4 bases removed from V and 8 bases from J, the gap between germline ends came to 15 bases. The CDR3 consists of 13 residues.

The sample holds a few counts of this clone. The chain carries TRBV19 and TRBJ2-7; a possible D gene is TRBD1 (5 bases). Germline loops: CDR1 LNHDA, CDR2 SQIVND (reference sequence). The CDR3 runs 13 residues. V gave up 4 bases and J gave up 1 base, with 8 bases separating them. CDR3 region: CASSKQVSYEQYF. DNA of the CDR3: TGTGCCAGTAGTAAACAGGTTTCCTACGAGCAGTACTTC.

J is TRBJ1-1 and V is TRBV6-4, with a tentative D call TRBD1 (5 bases). Germline CDR1 and CDR2: MRHNA and SNTAGT. This CDR3 is 14 amino acids long. Trimming pared 4 bases from V and 5 bases from J, leaving 14 bases between. This CDR3 reads CASSVSAGKTEAFF. CDR3 nucleotides: TGTGCCAGCAGTGTCAGCGCAGGGAAGACTGAAGCTTTCTTT.

V gene TRBV5-6 combines with J gene TRBJ1-2, with 10 bases matching TRBD1. V was pared by 0 bases and J by 4 bases, with 9 bases of the junction left unmatched. CDR1 and CDR2 (germline): SGHDT, YYEEEE. The CDR3 is made up of 17 amino acids. The chain's CDR3 is CASSLDPDRGQIYGYTF. Here the CDR3 DNA reads TGTGCCAGCAGCTTGGACCCCGACAGGGGGCAGATCTATGGCTACACCTTC.

This clone was counted once. The chain couples TRBV6-5 to TRBJ2-7; D not resolved. V gave up 4 bases and J gave up 1 base, with 11 bases separating them. The CDR3 sequence is 14 residues long. Germline CDR1 reads MNHEY; CDR2 reads SVGAGI. CDR3 sequence (DNA): TGTGCCAGCAGTTCGGCGTCAGGATCCTACGAGCAGTACTTC. It translates to CASSSASGSYEQYF.

The J gene is TRBJ1-3, the V gene TRBV30; 7 positions agree with TRBD1. Trimming took 2 bases from V and 8 from J; bases not matched to a gene: 6. This CDR3 contains 13 residues. Germline V CDR1 and CDR2: GTSNPN, SVGIG (reference sequence). The CDR3 protein is CAWSNRDRHTIYF. The DNA for the CDR3 is TGTGCCTGGAGTAATCGGGACAGACACACCATATATTTT.